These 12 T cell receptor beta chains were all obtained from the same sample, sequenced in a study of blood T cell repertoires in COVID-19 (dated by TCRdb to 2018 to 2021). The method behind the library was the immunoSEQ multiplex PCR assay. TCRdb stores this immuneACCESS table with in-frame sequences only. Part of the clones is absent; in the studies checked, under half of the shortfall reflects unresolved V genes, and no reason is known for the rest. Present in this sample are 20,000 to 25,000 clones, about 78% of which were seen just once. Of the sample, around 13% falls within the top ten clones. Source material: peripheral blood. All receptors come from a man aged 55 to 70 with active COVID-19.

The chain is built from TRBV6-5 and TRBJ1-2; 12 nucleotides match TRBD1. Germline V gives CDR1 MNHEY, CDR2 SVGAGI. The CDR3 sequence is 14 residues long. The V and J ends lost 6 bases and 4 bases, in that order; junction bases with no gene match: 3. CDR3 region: CASRGTGGGYGYTF. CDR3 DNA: TGTGCCAGCAGGGGGACAGGGGGCGGCTATGGCTACACCTTC.

In nucleotides, the CDR3 is TGCGCCAGCCTCCCCCTAGCGGGAGTTAACAATGAGCAGTTCTTC. Protein product: CASLPLAGVNNEQFF. This chain connects TRBV5-1 to TRBJ2-1, with 10 bases aligning to TRBD2. Unmatched junction bases numbered 9, after V lost 7 bases and J lost 5 bases. The CDR3 sequence is 15 residues long. Germline V CDR1 and CDR2: SGHRS, YFSETQ.

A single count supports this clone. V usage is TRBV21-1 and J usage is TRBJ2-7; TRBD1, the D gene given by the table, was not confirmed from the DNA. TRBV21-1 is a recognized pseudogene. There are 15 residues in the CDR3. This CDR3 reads CASGAQGQGSYEQYF. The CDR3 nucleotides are TGTGCCAGCGGGGCGCAGGGACAGGGGTCCTACGAGCAGTACTTC.

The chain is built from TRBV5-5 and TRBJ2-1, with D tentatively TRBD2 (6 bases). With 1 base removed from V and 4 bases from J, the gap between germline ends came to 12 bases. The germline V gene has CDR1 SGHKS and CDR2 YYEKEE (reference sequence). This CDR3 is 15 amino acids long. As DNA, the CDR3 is TGTGCCAGCAGCTTGTCAATAGCGGAGTACAATGAGCAGTTCTTC. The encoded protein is CASSLSIAEYNEQFF.

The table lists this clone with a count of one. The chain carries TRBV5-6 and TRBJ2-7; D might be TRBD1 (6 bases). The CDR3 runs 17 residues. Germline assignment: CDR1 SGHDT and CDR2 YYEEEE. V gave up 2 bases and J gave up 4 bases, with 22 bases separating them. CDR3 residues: CASSLGVQGTLHYEQYF. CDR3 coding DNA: TGTGCCAGCAGCTTAGGGGTTCAGGGGACACTACATTACGAGCAGTACTTC.

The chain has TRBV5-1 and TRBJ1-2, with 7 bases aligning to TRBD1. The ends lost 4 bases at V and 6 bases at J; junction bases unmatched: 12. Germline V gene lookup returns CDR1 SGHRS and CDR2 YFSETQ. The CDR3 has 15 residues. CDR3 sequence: CASSPGTAIGDGYTF. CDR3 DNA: TGCGCCAGCAGCCCTGGGACAGCCATCGGAGATGGCTACACCTTC.

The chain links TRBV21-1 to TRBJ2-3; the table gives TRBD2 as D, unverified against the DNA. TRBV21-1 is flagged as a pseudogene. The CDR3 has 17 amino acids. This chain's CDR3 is CASSISGGRVGVDTQYF. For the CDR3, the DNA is TGTGCCAGCAGCATTAGCGGGGGCCGGGTGGGAGTGGATACGCAGTATTTT.

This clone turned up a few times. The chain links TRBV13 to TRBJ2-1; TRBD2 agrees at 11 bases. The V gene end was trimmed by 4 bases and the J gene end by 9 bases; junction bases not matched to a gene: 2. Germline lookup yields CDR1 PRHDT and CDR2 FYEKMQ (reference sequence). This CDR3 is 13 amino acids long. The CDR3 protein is CASSSGLAVEQFF. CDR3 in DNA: TGTGCCAGCAGCTCGGGACTAGCGGTTGAGCAGTTCTTC.

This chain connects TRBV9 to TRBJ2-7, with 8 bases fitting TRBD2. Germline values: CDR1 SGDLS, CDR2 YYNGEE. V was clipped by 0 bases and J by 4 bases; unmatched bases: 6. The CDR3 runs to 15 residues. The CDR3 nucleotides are TGTGCCAGCAGCGTAGATTGGACTAGCAGGTACGAGCAGTACTTC. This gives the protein CASSVDWTSRYEQYF.

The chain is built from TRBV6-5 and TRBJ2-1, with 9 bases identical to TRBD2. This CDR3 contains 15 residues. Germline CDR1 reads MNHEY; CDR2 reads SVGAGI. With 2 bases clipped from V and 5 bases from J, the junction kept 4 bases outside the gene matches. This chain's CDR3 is CASSYRGLADNEQFF. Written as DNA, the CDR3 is TGTGCCAGCAGTTACCGGGGACTAGCAGACAATGAGCAGTTCTTC.

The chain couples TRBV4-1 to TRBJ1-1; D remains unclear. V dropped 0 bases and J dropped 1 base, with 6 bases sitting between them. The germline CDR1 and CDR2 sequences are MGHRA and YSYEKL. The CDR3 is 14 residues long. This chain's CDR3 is CASSQDNGNTEAFF. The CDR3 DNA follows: TGCGCCAGCAGCCAAGATAACGGGAACACTGAAGCTTTCTTT.

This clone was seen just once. The CDR3 here is CASSIAGTSPTDTQYF. The CDR3, as DNA: TGTGCCAGTAGTATCGCTGGGACTAGCCCCACAGATACGCAGTATTTT. V and J are TRBV19 and TRBJ2-3; 9 bases map to TRBD2. CDR1 is LNHDA and CDR2 is SQIVND in the germline V gene (reference sequence). The CDR3 contains 16 residues. The V segment lost 3 bases and the J segment 2 bases; nucleotides outside the gene matches: 6.